This T cell receptor (beta chain) originates from a study of blood T cell repertoires in COVID-19. Trimming took 2 bases from V and 6 from J; bases not matched to a gene: 7. The germline V gene encodes CDR1 SGHDT and CDR2 YYEEEE. There are 15 residues in the CDR3. Here immunoSEQ multiplex PCR was the method, and the copy in TCRdb shows in-frame clones only, minus some. The sample yields under 400,000 clones, approximately 88% seen once. Sequencing used peripheral blood. The sequence was obtained from a woman aged 25 to 45 with COVID-19, enrolled during active disease. The V call is TRBV5-6, the J call TRBJ1-3, with 8 bases lining up with TRBD1. The CDR3: CASSFRAGGPNTIYF. The CDR3 DNA is TGTGCCAGCAGCTTCCGGGCAGGGGGCCCAAACACCATATATTTT.